This TCR beta chain is from a study of identical twins. Trimming removed 5 bases from V and 8 bases from J, with 10 bases in between. CDR3 size: 12 residues. CDR1 and CDR2 from the germline V gene are SGHVS and FNYEAQ. TCRdb ran MiXCR on the 5' RACE reads and lists one entry per CDR3 protein. The table lists hundreds of thousands of distinct CDR3 sequences, around a sixth of them singletons. This sample also appeared in a second study, on T cells expressing NK-cell markers. Turning to that study: Just one sequenced donor of eight was HCMV-seronegative, while seven were seropositive. Top CD8+ clonotypes included the dominant CD3+CD56+NKG2C+ clonotypes in 5 or 6 donors.

Sequencing input: PBMCs. The chain carries TRBV7-6 and TRBJ2-1; D call uncertain. This TCR was sampled from a woman aged 18-35 years in good health. The CDR3 region is CASSQSPYEQFF. The CDR3 DNA reads TGTGCCAGCAGCCAATCCCCTTATGAGCAGTTCTTC.